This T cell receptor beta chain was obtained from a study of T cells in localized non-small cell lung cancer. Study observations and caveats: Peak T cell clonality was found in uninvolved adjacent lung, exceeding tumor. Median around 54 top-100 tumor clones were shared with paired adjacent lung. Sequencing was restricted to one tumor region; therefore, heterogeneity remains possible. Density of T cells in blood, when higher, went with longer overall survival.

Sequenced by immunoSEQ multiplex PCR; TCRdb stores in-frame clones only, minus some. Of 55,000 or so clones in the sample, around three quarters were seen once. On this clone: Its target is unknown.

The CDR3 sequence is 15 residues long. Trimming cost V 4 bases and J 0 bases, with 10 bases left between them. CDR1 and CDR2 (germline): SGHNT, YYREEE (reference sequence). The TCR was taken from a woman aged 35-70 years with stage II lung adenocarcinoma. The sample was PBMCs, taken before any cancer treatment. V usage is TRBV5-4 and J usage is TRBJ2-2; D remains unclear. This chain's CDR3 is CASSTHRTNTGELFF. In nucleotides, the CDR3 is TGTGCCAGCAGCACACACCGAACGAACACCGGGGAGCTGTTTTTT.